A single sample gave rise to the 20 T cell receptor beta chains below, sequenced in a study of Ad26.COV2.S vaccination and SARS-CoV-2 variants. Repertoires were generated with immunoSEQ multiplex PCR, while TCRdb's copy carries only in-frame clones and drops some. The sample has roughly 680,000 clones; about 90% are singletons. As to treatment: approximately 18 received Ad26.COV2.S at low or high dose, single or two shots; about 5 received placebo; per-sample allocation not given. Sampling happened 63 days after the first vaccine or placebo injection. The sequenced sample was peripheral blood, obtained in a trial of Ad26.COV2.S vaccine versus placebo. These receptors all stem from a person aged 18-60 years who received the Ad26.COV2.S COVID-19 vaccine or a placebo.

A note on this clone: The same CDR3 is also encoded by other DNA sequences in this sample. The V call is TRBV19, the J call TRBJ1-1; D is unresolved. This CDR3 region has 13 residues. Germline assignment: CDR1 LNHDA and CDR2 SQIVND (reference sequence). Trimming took off 2 bases at V and 1 base at J, with 5 bases between the two ends. The CDR3 sequence is CASSIRENTEAFF. CDR3 nucleotide sequence: TGTGCCAGTAGTATACGGGAGAACACTGAAGCTTTCTTT.

This clone was detected once. The J gene is TRBJ1-6, the V gene TRBV5-1; no firm D call. Per the germline V gene, CDR1 is SGHRS and CDR2 is YFSETQ. This CDR3 comprises 13 residues. Trimming pared 0 bases from V and 8 bases from J, leaving 6 bases between. The chain's CDR3 is CASSLVPDSPLHF. The CDR3, as DNA: TGCGCCAGCAGCTTGGTTCCTGATTCACCCCTCCACTTT.

The chain has TRBV7-2 and TRBJ2-2, with 9 bases lining up with TRBD1. Germline V CDR1 and CDR2: SGHTA, FQGNSA. V was clipped by 7 bases and J by 7 bases; unmatched bases: 7. CDR3 length: 14 residues. The DNA for the CDR3 is TGTGCCAGCATCCAACAGGGGGCAGGCGGGGAGCTGTTTTTT. It codes for CASIQQGAGGELFF.

The chain combines TRBV29-1 with TRBJ1-4; possibly TRBD1 for D (5 bases). This CDR3 is 15 amino acids long. V shed 4 bases and J shed 10 bases, with 22 bases lying between them. From germline, CDR1 is SQVTM and CDR2 ANQGSEA. The CDR3 here is CSVGEGSGLSGKLFF. In DNA, the CDR3 is TGCAGCGTTGGTGAGGGCTCGGGACTTTCAGGAAAACTGTTTTTT.

This CDR3 reads CASRRQGTYEQYF. The DNA for the CDR3 is TGTGCCAGCAGAAGACAGGGAACCTACGAGCAGTACTTC. The chain combines TRBV27 with TRBJ2-7; 7 positions agree with TRBD1. Germline CDR1 and CDR2: MNHEY and SMNVEV (reference sequence). CDR3 length: 13 amino acids. Unmatched junction bases numbered 4, after V lost 6 bases and J lost 2 bases.

The chain couples TRBV6-1 to TRBJ1-4; D ambiguous. The CDR3 runs 16 residues. The V and J ends lost 2 bases and 5 bases respectively, with 15 bases between them. Per the germline V gene, CDR1 is MNHNS and CDR2 is SASEGT. CDR3 coding DNA: TGTGCCAGCAGTGAATTTGGGCGGAGTTTAAATGAAAAACTGTTTTTT. Its translation is CASSEFGRSLNEKLFF.

This clone is a singleton in its sample. The chain employs TRBV6-2 or TRBV6-3 and TRBJ1-5; no clear D. CDR1 is MNHEY and CDR2 is SVGEGT in the germline V gene. This CDR3 region has 12 residues. Trimming pared 0 bases from V and 11 bases from J, leaving 8 bases between. The CDR3 DNA reads as TGTGCCAGCAGTTACTCGAAAGGTGCCCAGCATTTT. Encoded protein: CASSYSKGAQHF.

The chain links TRBV11-2 to TRBJ1-3, with TRBD1 matching over 8 bases. Germline assignment: CDR1 SGHAT and CDR2 FQNNGV. This CDR3 has 17 amino acids. Trimming at V came to 5 bases and at J to 0 bases, leaving 9 bases not matched to a gene. CDR3 amino acids: CASSPGGRADSGNTIYF. In DNA form, the CDR3 reads TGTGCCAGCAGCCCAGGGGGCCGCGCCGACTCTGGAAACACCATATATTTT.

This chain uses TRBV5-1 with TRBJ2-2; D not certain. The germline V and J ends were trimmed by 7 bases and 3 bases, with 10 bases remaining between them. The V gene's germline CDR1 is SGHRS and CDR2 YFSETQ. CDR3 size: 13 residues. This CDR3 reads CASRPADTGELFF. CDR3 DNA: TGCGCCAGCCGTCCGGCGGACACCGGGGAGCTGTTTTTT.

The rearrangement uses TRBV11-2 and TRBJ2-1; 8 bases fit TRBD2. The length of the CDR3 is 15 residues. Trimming took 5 bases from V and 5 from J; bases not matched to a gene: 8. Per the germline V gene, CDR1 is SGHAT and CDR2 is FQNNGV. Here the CDR3 DNA reads TGTGCCAGCAGCACCTCCGGGACTAGAGACAATGAGCAGTTCTTC. Its translation is CASSTSGTRDNEQFF.

Remarks on this clone: A junction end diverges from the germline sequence, so it may reflect a read error. V usage is TRBV6-5 and J usage is TRBJ2-7, with 9 bases aligning to TRBD1. The CDR3 sequence is 13 residues long. Germline V CDR1 and CDR2: MNHEY, SVGAGI. The CDR3 protein is CASSYSIDRGLNF. The CDR3 nucleotides read TGTGCCAGCAGTTATTCCATTGACAGGGGGTTGAACTTC.

This chain uses TRBV18 with TRBJ1-2; perhaps TRBD1 as D (5 bases). Per the germline V gene, CDR1 is KGHSH and CDR2 is LQKENI. The CDR3 runs to 13 residues. V dropped 6 bases and J dropped 8 bases, with 16 bases sitting between them. The CDR3 region has the DNA TGTGCCAGCTCGTCACAAGGGGCGGTAGGCTACACCTTC. Protein sequence: CASSSQGAVGYTF.

This clone was seen once. The chain carries TRBV6-2 or TRBV6-3 and TRBJ1-5; tentatively, D is TRBD1 (6 bases). Germline CDR1 is MNHEY and CDR2 is SVGEGT. The CDR3 is 15 amino acids. Trimming cost V 2 bases and J 7 bases, with 15 bases left between them. The CDR3 DNA reads TGTGCCAGCAGTTACGCAGGGGTTAAAGGACAGCCCCAGCATTTT. Translating gives CASSYAGVKGQPQHF.

J is TRBJ1-5 and V is TRBV20-1; TRBD1 aligns across 7 bases. The ends lost 3 bases at V and 7 bases at J; junction bases unmatched: 15. CDR3 length: 16 amino acids. The germline V gene encodes CDR1 DFQATT and CDR2 SNEGSKA (reference sequence). The CDR3, as DNA: TGCAGTGCTAGTTCGGGACTTAAACAGGGGTGGCAGCCCCAGCATTTT. Amino acid sequence: CSASSGLKQGWQPQHF.

This chain joins TRBV7-7 and TRBJ2-7; 7 nucleotides agree with TRBD1. The CDR3 spans 13 residues. Per the germline V gene, CDR1 is SSHAT and CDR2 is FNYEAQ (reference sequence). The ends lost 5 bases at V and 7 bases at J; junction bases unmatched: 8. Here the CDR3 reads CASSQSGTEEQYF. The CDR3, as DNA: TGTGCCAGCAGCCAATCCGGGACAGAAGAGCAGTACTTC.

The rearrangement links TRBV9 to TRBJ1-2, with D possibly matching TRBD1 (5 bases). Germline V gene data show CDR1 as SGDLS and CDR2 as YYNGEE. V lost 0 bases and J lost 5, with 14 bases in between. CDR3 length: 15 residues. CDR3 sequence reads: CASSVETGTPYGYTF. The CDR3, as DNA: TGTGCCAGCAGCGTAGAAACCGGGACGCCGTATGGCTACACCTTC.

The V and J genes are TRBV6-6 and TRBJ2-7; 10 bases fit TRBD2. The CDR3 spans 16 residues. V dropped 7 bases and J dropped 2; count of bases not matched to a gene: 11. Per germline, CDR1 MNHNY and CDR2 SVGAGI (reference sequence). The CDR3 sequence: CASNRLAGANTYEQYF. The CDR3 coding sequence is TGTGCCAGCAACCGACTAGCGGGCGCAAACACCTACGAGCAGTACTTC.

The chain couples TRBV7-3 to TRBJ1-5; possibly TRBD1 for D (5 bases). With 4 bases removed from V and 6 bases from J, the gap between germline ends came to 16 bases. In germline, CDR1 is SGHTA, CDR2 FQGTGA. This CDR3 is built from 15 residues. The CDR3: CASSSKWGTGQPQHF. CDR3 sequence (DNA): TGTGCCAGCAGCTCCAAGTGGGGGACCGGTCAGCCCCAGCATTTT.

CDR3 protein: CASSRNGLGSYEQYF. As DNA, the CDR3 is TGTGCCAGCAGCCGAAACGGACTGGGCTCCTACGAGCAGTACTTC. The rearrangement links TRBV11-2 to TRBJ2-7; TRBD2 is a possible D gene (5 bases). This CDR3 has 15 residues. Germline V gene lookup returns CDR1 SGHAT and CDR2 FQNNGV. The V end lost 5 bases, the J end lost 0 bases, and 14 bases lay between the germline ends. Full variable domain (rest looked up from reference TRBV11-2 and TRBJ2-7): EAGVAQSPRYKIIEKRQSVAFWCNPISGHATLYWYQQILGQGPKLLIQFQNNGVVDDSQLPKDRFSAERLKGVDSTLKIQPAKLEDSAVYLCASSRNGLGSYEQYFGPGTRLTVT.

Points on this clone: At one end, the junction sequence differs from germline, possibly due to a read error. V and J are TRBV7-9 and TRBJ2-1, with 12 bases matching TRBD2. The CDR3 sequence is 14 residues long. Per the germline V gene, CDR1 is SEHNR and CDR2 is FQNEAQ (reference sequence). In DNA form, the CDR3 reads TGTGCCAGCAGCCTAGCGGGAGGGCCGGAGGAGCAGTTCTTC. Protein sequence: CASSLAGGPEEQFF.